This TCR beta chain derives from a study of T cells in localized non-small cell lung cancer. Study-wide points: Heterogeneity stays possible, as sequencing covered only one tumor region.

TCRdb's copy holds only in-frame clones and misses some; the assay was immunoSEQ multiplex PCR. Of roughly 8,400 clones listed, about 90% are singletons. This clone was recorded once. What it recognizes is unknown. This CDR3 has 14 residues. V dropped 0 bases and J dropped 5 bases, with 10 bases sitting between them. CDR1 SEHNR and CDR2 FQNEAQ come from the germline V gene (reference sequence). This chain links TRBV7-9 with TRBJ1-1; maybe TRBD1 (5 bases). The source material was peripheral blood mononuclear cells, sampled before any cancer treatment. The receptor's source is a male donor aged 60 or over with stage II lung adenocarcinoma. CDR3 sequence: CASSLAGRETEAFF. The CDR3 region has the DNA TGTGCCAGCAGCTTAGCGGGCAGGGAGACTGAAGCTTTCTTT.